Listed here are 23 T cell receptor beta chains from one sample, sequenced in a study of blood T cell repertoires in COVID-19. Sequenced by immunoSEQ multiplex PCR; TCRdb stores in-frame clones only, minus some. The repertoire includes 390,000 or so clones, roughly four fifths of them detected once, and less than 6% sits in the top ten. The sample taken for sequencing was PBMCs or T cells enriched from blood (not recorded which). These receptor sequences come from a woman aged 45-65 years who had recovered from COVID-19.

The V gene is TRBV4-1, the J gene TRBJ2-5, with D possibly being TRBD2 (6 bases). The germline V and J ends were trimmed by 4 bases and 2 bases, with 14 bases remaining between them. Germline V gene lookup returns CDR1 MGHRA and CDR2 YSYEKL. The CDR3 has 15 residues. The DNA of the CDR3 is TGCGCCAGCAGCCCGCTGGGACTGGCTCAAGAGACCCAGTACTTC. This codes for CASSPLGLAQETQYF.

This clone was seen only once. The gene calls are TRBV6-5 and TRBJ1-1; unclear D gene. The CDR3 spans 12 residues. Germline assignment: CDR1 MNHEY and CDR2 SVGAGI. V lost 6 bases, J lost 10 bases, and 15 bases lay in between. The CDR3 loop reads CASRPGSEVAFF. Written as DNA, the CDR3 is TGTGCCAGCAGGCCAGGTTCGGAGGTAGCTTTCTTT.

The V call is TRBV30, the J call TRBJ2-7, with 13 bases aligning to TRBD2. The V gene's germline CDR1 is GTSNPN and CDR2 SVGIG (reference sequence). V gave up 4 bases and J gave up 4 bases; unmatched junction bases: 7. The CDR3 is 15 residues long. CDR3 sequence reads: CAWTRGLAGAYEQYF. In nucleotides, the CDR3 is TGTGCCTGGACACGAGGACTAGCGGGGGCATACGAGCAGTACTTC.

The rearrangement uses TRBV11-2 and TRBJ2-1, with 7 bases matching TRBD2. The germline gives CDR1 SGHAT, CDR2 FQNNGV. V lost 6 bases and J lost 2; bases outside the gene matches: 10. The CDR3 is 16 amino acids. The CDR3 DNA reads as TGTGCCAGCAGTTCCAGCGGGATTAGGGCCTACAATGAGCAGTTCTTC. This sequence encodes CASSSSGIRAYNEQFF.

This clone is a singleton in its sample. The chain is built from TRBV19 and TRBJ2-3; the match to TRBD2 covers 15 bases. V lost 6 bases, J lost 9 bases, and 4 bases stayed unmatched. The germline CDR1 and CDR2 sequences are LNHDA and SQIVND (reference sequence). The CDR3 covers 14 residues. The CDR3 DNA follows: TGTGCCAGTAGCCCAGGGACTAGCGGGAGGACGCAGTATTTT. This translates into CASSPGTSGRTQYF.

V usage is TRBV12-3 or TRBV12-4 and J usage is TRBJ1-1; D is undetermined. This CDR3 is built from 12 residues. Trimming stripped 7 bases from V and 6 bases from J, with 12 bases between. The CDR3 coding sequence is TGTGCCAGCACAAAGACAAGTGCTGAAGCTTTCTTT. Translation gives CASTKTSAEAFF.

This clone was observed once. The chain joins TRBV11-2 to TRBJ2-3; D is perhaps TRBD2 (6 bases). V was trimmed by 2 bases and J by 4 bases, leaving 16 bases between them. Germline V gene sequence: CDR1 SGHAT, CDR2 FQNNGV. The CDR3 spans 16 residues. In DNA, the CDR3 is TGTGCCAGCAGCTTAAGAGGCGGGAAGGGTCCAGATACGCAGTATTTT. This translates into CASSLRGGKGPDTQYF.

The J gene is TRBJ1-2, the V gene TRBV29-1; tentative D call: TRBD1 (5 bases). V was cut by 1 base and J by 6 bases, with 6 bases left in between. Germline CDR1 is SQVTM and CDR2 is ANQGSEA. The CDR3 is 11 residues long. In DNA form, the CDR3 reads TGCAGCGTTGAAGGGGGCGATGGCTACACCTTC. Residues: CSVEGGDGYTF.

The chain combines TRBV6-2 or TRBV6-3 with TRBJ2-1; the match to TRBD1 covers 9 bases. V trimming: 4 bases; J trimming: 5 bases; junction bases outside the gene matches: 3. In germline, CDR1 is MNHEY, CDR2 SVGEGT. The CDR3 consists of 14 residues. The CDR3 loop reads CASSWDRANNEQFF. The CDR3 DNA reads TGTGCCAGCAGTTGGGACAGGGCAAACAATGAGCAGTTCTTC.

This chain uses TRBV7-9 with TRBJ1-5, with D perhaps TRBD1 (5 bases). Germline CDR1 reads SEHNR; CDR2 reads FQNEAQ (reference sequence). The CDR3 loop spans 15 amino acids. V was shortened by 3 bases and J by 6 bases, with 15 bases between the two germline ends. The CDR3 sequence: CASSFSWGDTQPQHF. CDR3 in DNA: TGTGCCAGCAGCTTTTCTTGGGGGGATACTCAGCCCCAGCATTTT.

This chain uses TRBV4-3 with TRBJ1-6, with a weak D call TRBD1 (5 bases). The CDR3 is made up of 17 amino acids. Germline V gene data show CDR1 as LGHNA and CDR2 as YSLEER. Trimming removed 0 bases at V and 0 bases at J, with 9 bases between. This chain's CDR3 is CASSQELGASYNSPLHF. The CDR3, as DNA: TGCGCCAGCAGCCAAGAGTTAGGGGCCTCCTATAATTCACCCCTCCACTTT.

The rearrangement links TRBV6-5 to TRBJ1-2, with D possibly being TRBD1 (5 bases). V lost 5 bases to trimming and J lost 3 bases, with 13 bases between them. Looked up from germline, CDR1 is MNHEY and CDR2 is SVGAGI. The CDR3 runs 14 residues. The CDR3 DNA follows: TGTGCCAGCAGTCCGACTCCAGGGTACTATGGCTACACCTTC. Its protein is CASSPTPGYYGYTF.

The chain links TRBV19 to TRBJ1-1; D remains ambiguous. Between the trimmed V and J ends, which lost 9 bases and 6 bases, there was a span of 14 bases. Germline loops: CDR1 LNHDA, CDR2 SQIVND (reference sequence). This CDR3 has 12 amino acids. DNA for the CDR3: TGTGCCAGCCGACACTCCCACGCTGAAGCTTTCTTT. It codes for CASRHSHAEAFF. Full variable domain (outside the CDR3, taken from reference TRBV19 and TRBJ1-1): DGGITQSPKYLFRKEGQNVTLSCEQNLNHDAMYWYRQDPGQGLRLIYYSQIVNDFQKGDIAEGYSVSREKKESFPLTVTSAQKNPTAFYLCASRHSHAEAFFGQGTRLTVV.

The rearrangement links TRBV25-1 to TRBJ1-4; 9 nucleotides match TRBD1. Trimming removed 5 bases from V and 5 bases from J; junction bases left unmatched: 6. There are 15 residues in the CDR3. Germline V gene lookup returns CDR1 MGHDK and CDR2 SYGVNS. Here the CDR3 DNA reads TGTGCCAGCAGTCTCTGGGGGACAGGGAATGAAAAACTGTTTTTT. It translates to CASSLWGTGNEKLFF.

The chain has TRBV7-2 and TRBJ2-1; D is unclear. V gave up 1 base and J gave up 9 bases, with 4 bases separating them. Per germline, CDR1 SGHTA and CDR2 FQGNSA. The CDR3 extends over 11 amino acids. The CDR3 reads CASSLVAEQFF. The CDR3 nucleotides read TGTGCCAGCAGCTTAGTAGCTGAGCAGTTCTTC.

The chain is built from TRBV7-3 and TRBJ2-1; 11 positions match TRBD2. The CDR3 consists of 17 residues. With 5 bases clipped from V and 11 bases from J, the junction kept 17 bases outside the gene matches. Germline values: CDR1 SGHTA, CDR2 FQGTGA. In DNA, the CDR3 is TGTGCCAGCAGCCCGACAACTAGCGGGGGTTTACCTCTGAAGCAGTTCTTC. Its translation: CASSPTTSGGLPLKQFF.

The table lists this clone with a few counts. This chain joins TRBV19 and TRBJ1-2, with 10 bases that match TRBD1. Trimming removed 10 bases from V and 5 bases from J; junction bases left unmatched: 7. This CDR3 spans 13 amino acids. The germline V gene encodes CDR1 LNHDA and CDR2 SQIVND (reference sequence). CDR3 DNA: TGTGCCACGAGGACAGGGGGTAATTATGGCTACACCTTC. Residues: CATRTGGNYGYTF.

The CDR3 nucleotides are TGTGCCAGCAGCTTGCTCTACAGGGGACGAACGGCTGAAGCTTTCTTT. As protein: CASSLLYRGRTAEAFF. V gene TRBV7-6 combines with J gene TRBJ1-1, with 7 bases that match TRBD1. CDR3 length: 16 residues. Looked up from germline, CDR1 is SGHVS and CDR2 is FNYEAQ. V was pared by 3 bases and J by 6 bases, with 13 bases of the junction left unmatched.

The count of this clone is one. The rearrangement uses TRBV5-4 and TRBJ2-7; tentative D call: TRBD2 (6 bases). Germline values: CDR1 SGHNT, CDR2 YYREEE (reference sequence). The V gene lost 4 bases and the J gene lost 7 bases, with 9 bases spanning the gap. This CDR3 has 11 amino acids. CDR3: CASSQEGEQYF. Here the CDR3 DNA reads TGTGCCAGCAGCCAGGAGGGAGAGCAGTACTTC. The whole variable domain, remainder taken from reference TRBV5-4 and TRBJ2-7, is ETGVTQSPTHLIKTRGQQVTLRCSSQSGHNTVSWYQQALGQGPQFIFQYYREEENGRGNFPPRFSGLQFPNYSSELNVNALELDDSALYLCASSQEGEQYFGPGTRLTVT.

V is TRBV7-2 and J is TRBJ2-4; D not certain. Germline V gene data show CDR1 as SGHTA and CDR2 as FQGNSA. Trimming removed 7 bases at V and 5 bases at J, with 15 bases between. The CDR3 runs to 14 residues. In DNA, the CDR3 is TGTGCCAGCACCCGTTACTATAAAGAAAACATTCAGTACTTC. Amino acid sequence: CASTRYYKENIQYF. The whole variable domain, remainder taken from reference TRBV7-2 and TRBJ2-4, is GAGVSQSPSNKVTEKGKDVELRCDPISGHTALYWYRQSLGQGLEFLIYFQGNSAPDKSGLPSDRFSAERTGGSVSTLTIQRTQQEDSAVYLCASTRYYKENIQYFGAGTRLSVL.

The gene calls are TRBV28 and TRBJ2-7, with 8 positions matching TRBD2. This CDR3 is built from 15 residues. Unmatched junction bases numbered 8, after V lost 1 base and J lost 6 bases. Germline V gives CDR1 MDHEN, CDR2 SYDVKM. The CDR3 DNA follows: TGTGCCAGCAGTTTATCGGCGGGAGGAGTACTCGAGCAGTACTTC. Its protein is CASSLSAGGVLEQYF.

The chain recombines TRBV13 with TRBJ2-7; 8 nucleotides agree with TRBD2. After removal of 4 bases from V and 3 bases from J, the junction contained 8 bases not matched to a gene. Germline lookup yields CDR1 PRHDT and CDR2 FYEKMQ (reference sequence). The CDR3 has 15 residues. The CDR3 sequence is CASSSRAGVGYEQYF. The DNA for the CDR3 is TGTGCCAGCAGCTCGAGAGCGGGAGTCGGCTACGAGCAGTACTTC.

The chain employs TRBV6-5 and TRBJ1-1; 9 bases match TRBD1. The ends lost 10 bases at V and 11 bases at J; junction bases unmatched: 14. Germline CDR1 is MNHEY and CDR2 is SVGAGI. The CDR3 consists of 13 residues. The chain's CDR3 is CATQIPGQGKAFF. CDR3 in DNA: TGTGCCACCCAGATACCGGGACAGGGAAAGGCTTTCTTT.